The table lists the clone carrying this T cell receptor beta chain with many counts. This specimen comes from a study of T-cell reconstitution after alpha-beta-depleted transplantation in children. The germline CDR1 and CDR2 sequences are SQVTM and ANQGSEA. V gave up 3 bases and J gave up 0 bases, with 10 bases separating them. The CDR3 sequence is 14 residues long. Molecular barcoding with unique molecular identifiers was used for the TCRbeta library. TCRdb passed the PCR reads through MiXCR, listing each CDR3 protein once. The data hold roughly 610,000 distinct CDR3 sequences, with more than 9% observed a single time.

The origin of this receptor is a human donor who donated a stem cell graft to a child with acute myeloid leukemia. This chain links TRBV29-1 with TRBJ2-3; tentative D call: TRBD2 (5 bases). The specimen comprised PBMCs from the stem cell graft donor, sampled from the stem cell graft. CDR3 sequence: CSVEPPGSTDTQYF. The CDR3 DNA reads TGCAGCGTTGAGCCCCCGGGAAGCACAGATACGCAGTATTTT.